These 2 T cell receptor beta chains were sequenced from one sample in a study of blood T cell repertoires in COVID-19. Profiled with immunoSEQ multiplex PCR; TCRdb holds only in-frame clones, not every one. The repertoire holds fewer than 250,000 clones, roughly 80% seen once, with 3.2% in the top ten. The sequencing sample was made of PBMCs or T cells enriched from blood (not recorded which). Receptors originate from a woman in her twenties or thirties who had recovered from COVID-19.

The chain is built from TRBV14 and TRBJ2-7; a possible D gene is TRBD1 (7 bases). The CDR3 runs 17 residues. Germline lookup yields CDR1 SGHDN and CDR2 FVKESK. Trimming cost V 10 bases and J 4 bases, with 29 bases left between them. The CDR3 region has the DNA TGTGCCACCAAGCCCCCCCCTAGACTAGGGGGCCCTTACGAGCAGTACTTC. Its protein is CATKPPPRLGGPYEQYF. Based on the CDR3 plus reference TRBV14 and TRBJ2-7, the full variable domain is EAGVTQFPSHSVIEKGQTVTLRCDPISGHDNLYWYRRVMGKEIKFLLHFVKESKQDESGMPNNRFLAERTGGTYSTLKVQPAELEDSGVYFCATKPPPRLGGPYEQYFGPGTRLTVT.

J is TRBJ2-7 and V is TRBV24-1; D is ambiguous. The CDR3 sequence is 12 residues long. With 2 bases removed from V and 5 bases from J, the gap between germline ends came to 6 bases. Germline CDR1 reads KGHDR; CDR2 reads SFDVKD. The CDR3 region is CATSDYSNEQYF. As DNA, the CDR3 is TGTGCCACCAGTGATTACAGCAACGAGCAGTACTTC.